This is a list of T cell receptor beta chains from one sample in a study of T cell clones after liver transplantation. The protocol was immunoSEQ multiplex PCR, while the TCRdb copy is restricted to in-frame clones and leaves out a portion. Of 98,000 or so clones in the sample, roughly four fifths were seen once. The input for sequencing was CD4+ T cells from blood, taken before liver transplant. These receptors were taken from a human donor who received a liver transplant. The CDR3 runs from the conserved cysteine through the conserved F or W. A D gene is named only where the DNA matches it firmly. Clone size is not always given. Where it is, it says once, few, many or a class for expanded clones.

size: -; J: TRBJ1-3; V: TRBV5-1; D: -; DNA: TGCGCCAGCAGCTTGGTGGGGGGCTCTGGAAACACCATATATTTT; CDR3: CASSLVGGSGNTIYF
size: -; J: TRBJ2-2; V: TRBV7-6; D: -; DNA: TGTGCCAGCAGCTTGGTCCAGGGAACCGGGGAGCTGTTTTTT; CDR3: CASSLVQGTGELFF
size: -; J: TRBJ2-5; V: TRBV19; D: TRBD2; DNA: TGTGCCAGTAGTATCGGGGAGGGCCGTGAGACCCAGTACTTC; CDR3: CASSIGEGRETQYF
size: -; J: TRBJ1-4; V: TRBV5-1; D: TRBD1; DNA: TGCGCCAGCAGCTGGAGAGCCGGGACAGCTAACCGTAATGAAAAACTGTTTTTT; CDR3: CASSWRAGTANRNEKLFF
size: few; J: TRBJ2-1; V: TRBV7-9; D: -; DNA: TGTGCCAGCAGAGACAATGAGCAGTTCTTC; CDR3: CASRDNEQFF
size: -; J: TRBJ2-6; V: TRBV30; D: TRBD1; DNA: TGTGCCTGGAGTGGACAGGGGATTTACGGGGCCAACGTCCTGACTTTC; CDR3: CAWSGQGIYGANVLTF
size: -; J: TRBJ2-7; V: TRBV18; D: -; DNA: TGTGCCAGCTCGCCCGAGCTGGGAGACTACGAGCAGTACTTC; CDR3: CASSPELGDYEQYF
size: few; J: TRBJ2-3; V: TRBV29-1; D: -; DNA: TGCAGCGGCAGGTTTAGCACAGATACGCAGTATTTT; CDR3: CSGRFSTDTQYF
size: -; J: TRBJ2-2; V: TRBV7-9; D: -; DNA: TGTGCCAGCAGCTTCGTGGGTAGCGGGGAGCTGTTTTTT; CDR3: CASSFVGSGELFF
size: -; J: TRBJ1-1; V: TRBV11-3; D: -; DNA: TGTGCCAGCAGCCCCCCGGGAGGGGATCTGGCTGAAGCTTTCTTT; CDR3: CASSPPGGDLAEAFF
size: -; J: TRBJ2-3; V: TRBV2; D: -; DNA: TGTGCCAGCAAAGGCAGGTCCTCAGATACGCAGTATTTT; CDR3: CASKGRSSDTQYF
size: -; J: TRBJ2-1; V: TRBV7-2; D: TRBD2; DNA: TGTGCCAGCAGCTTGAGCCGGGACTATGTAGAGCAGTTCTTC; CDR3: CASSLSRDYVEQFF
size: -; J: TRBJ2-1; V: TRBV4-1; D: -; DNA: TGCGCCAGCAGCCAGGATTCGGGTGGGTACAATGAGCAGTTCTTC; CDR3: CASSQDSGGYNEQFF
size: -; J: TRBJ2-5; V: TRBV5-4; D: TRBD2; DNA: TGTGCCAGCAGCTTGGAGCTAGCGGGTGTCCAAGAGACCCAGTACTTC; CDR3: CASSLELAGVQETQYF
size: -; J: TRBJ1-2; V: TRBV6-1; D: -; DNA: TGTGCCAGCAGTGAAGCCCAGGGTGGCTACACCTTC; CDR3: CASSEAQGGYTF
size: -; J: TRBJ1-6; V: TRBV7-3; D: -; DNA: TGTGCCAGCAGCTCAACCCCCTATAATTCACCCCTCCACTTT; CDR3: CASSSTPYNSPLHF
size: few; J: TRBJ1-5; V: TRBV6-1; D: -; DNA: TGTGCCAGCAGATCGGGCAGAGATAATCAGCCCCAGCATTTT; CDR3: CASRSGRDNQPQHF
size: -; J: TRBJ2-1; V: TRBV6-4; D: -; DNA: TGTGCCAGCAGTGGTGTCTTAGCGGCAATCTACAATGAGCAGTTCTTC; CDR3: CASSGVLAAIYNEQFF
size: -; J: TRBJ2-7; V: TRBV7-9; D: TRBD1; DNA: TGTGCCAGCAGCGGAGGGACAGGGAGGACCTACGAGCAGTACTTC; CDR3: CASSGGTGRTYEQYF
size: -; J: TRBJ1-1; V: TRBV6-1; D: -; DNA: TGTGCCAGCAGTGCCGGGTACGACACTGAAGCTTTCTTT; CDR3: CASSAGYDTEAFF
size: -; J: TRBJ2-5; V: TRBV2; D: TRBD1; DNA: TGTGCCAGCAGTGTGGGACAGGGTGCGGAGACCCAGTACTTC; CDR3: CASSVGQGAETQYF
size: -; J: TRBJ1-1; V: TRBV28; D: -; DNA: TGTGCCAGCCGGGAAAACACTGAAGCTTTCTTT; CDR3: CASRENTEAFF
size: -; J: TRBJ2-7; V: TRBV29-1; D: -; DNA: TGCAGCGTCCCCGCCGGGACGGACGCCTACGAGCAGTACTTC; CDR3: CSVPAGTDAYEQYF
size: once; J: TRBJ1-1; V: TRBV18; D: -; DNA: TGTGCCAGCTCACCCAGGAGGGGAAGGGAAACTGAAGCTTTCTTT; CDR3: CASSPRRGRETEAFF
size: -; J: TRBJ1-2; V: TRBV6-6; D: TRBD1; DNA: TGTGCCAGCACCCACCCACCGGGACAGGGGGTCGAAGGCTACACCTTC; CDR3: CASTHPPGQGVEGYTF
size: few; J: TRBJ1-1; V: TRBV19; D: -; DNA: TGTGCCAGTTGTAGGGTCCCGAACACTGAAGCTTTCTTT; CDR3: CASCRVPNTEAFF
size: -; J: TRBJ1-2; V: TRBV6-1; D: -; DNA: TGTGCCAGCGTACAGGGCCCGGGTCAGGACTATGGCTACACCTTC; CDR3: CASVQGPGQDYGYTF
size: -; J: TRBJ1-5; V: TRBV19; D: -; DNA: TGTGCCAGTCAACGGCAGGAAAATCAGCCCCAGCATTTT; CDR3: CASQRQENQPQHF
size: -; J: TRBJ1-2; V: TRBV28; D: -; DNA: TGTGCCAGCAGGGGGAGTCCGGGGGGCTACACCTTC; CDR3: CASRGSPGGYTF
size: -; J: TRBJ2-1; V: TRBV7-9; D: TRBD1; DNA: TGTGCCAGCAGCTCCAGGGGGGAGCAGTTCTTC; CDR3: CASSSRGEQFF
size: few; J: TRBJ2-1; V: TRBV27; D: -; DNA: TGTGCCAGCAGCTGGAGGGTTAACAATGAGCAGTTCTTC; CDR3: CASSWRVNNEQFF
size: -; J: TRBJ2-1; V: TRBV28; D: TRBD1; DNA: TGTGCCAGCAGTTTGGGATCGGACAGGGTGGATGAGCAGTTCTTC; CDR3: CASSLGSDRVDEQFF
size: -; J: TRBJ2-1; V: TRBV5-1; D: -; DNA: TGCGCCAGCAGCCCTGGGAATTCGGCCTACAATGAGCAGTTCTTC; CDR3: CASSPGNSAYNEQFF
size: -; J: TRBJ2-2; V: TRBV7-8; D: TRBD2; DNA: TGTGCCAGCCGGTGGGTGGCGGGGGTCACCGGGGAGCTGTTTTTT; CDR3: CASRWVAGVTGELFF
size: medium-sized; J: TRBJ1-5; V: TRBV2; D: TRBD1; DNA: TGTGCCAGCACCTCCGGGACAGGCAGTCAGCCCCAGCATTTT; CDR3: CASTSGTGSQPQHF
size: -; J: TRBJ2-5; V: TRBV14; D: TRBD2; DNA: TGTGCCAGCAGCCAACCCGGGAGGCTAGCGGGGGGTCACGAGACCCAGTACTTC; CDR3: CASSQPGRLAGGHETQYF
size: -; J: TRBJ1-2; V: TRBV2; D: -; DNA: TGTGCCAGCAGTGGGGGCAGGGGCTACACCTTC; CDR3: CASSGGRGYTF
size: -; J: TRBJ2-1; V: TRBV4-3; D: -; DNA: TGCGCCAGCAGCCAAGATGCGGACAATGAGCAGTTCTTC; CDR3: CASSQDADNEQFF
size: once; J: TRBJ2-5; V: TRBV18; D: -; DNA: TGTGCCAGCTCACCACCGGTTGTAGAGACCCAGTACTTC; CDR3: CASSPPVVETQYF
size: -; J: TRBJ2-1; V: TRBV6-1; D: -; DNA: TGTGCCAGCTCCCTTACGCCGGCACTAAATGGGCAGTTCTTC; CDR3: CASSLTPALNGQFF
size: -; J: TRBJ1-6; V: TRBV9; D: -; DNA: TGTGCCAGCAGCGTCGGGACGGGACCCCTCCACTTT; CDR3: CASSVGTGPLHF
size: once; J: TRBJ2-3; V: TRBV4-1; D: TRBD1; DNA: TGCGCCAGCAGCCAACCTACAGGGGCAGATACGCAGTATTTT; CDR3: CASSQPTGADTQYF
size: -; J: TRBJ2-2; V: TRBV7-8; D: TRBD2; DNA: TGTGCCAGCAGTTCCCCCGGCAGCCTAGCGGAGCTTCAGGGGGAGCTGTTTTTT; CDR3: CASSSPGSLAELQGELFF
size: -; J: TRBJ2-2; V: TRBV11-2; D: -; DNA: TGTGCCAGCAGCTTAGACAGGTCGAACACCGGGGAGCTGTTTTTT; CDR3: CASSLDRSNTGELFF
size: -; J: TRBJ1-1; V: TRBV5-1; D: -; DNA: TGCGCCAGCAGCTTGGGGACACTCCGAGATGTCACTGAAGCTTTCTTT; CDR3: CASSLGTLRDVTEAFF
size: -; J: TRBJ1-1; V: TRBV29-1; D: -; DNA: TGCAGCGTGGAAACGGTGTCGGGCTTAAGTTTCGGCACTGAAGCTTTCTTT; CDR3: CSVETVSGLSFGTEAFF
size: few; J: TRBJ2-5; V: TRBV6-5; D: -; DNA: TGTGCCAGCAGTTACGGTCCAGGGAGGCCCGGGACCCAGTACTTC; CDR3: CASSYGPGRPGTQYF
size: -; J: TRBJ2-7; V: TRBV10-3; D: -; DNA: TGTGCCATCCGTCGGGACGTCTCCTACGAGCAGTACTTC; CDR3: CAIRRDVSYEQYF
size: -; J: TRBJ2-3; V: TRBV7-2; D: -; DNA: TGTGCCAGCAGCCCCCGTCGTCCCTCTAGCACAGATACGCAGTATTTT; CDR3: CASSPRRPSSTDTQYF